This T cell receptor (beta chain) was identified during a study of blood T cell repertoires in COVID-19. Overall study: Italy, Spain and the United States were the sources of the convalescent and acute COVID-19 samples. In each case, the material was cDNA or gDNA derived from T cells, B-cell-depleted T cells, or PBMCs.

Deletions cut 1 base from V and 4 bases from J, with 10 bases between. This CDR3 is built from 14 residues. Germline lookup yields CDR1 LGHDT and CDR2 YNNKEL (reference sequence). Original methodology: Amplifying reference gene primers gave estimates of nucleated cell counts. Clones were read by immunoSEQ multiplex PCR, and TCRdb kept only the in-frame ones, dropping some. D and trimming were read from the DNA, whereas the V and J calls and clone size are those reported in that table. This table holds more than 120,000 clones, approximately 84% found once. Sequencing input: peripheral blood. This TCR was recovered from a human donor in a cohort sampled during active COVID-19. This chain uses TRBV3-1 (or the pseudogene TRBV3-2) with TRBJ1-1; possible D gene TRBD1, 6 bases. CDR3 region: CASSQATGSTEAFF. CDR3 coding DNA: TGTGCCAGCAGCCAAGCCACAGGGTCCACTGAAGCTTTCTTT.